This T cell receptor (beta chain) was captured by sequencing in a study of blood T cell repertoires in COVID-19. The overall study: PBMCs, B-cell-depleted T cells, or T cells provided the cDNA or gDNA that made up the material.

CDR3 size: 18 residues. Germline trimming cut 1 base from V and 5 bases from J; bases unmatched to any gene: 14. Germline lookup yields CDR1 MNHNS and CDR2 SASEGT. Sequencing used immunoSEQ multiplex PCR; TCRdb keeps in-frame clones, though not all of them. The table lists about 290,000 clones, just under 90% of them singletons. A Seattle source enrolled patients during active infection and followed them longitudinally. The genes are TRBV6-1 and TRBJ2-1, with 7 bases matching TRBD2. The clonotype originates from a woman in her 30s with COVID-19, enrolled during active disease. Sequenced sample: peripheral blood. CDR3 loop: CASSEEGTGTIGDNEQFF. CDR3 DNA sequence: TGTGCCAGCAGTGAAGAGGGGACCGGGACTATTGGAGACAATGAGCAGTTCTTC.